Presented here are 5 T cell receptor beta chains from one specimen sequenced in a study of breast tumors, draining lymph nodes, adjacent tissues. Breast cancer patients provided tissue from their axillary draining lymph nodes. TCRdb reprocessed the multiplex PCR reads via MiXCR and lists one record per CDR3 protein. Seen here are about 230,000 distinct CDR3 sequences, approximately 31% observed once, and the top ten hold 1.1% to 1.5%. The sample taken for sequencing was axillary lymph node tissue. Receptor source: a female donor with breast cancer. Some clones in this sample may be carry-over from other donors' samples.

In this sample, this clonotype turned up many times. This chain joins TRBV15 and TRBJ1-2; 7 positions match TRBD1. Germline V gene sequence: CDR1 LNHNV, CDR2 YYDKDF (reference sequence). V lost 1 base, J lost 8 bases, and 10 bases stayed unmatched. There are 15 residues in the CDR3. The CDR3 DNA reads TGTGCCACCAGCAGAGTGAGAGCCGGGGACAGCGGCTACACCTTC. Translating gives CATSRVRAGDSGYTF.

This clonotype has ten or more counts. In DNA, the CDR3 is TGTGCCAGCAGCTCACAGCGGGAGCGGAACGAGCAGTACTTC. It specifies CASSSQRERNEQYF. This chain links TRBV4-2 with TRBJ2-7; TRBD2 aligns across 8 bases. The CDR3 is 14 residues long. With 5 bases clipped from V and 5 bases from J, the junction kept 8 bases outside the gene matches. Germline V gene sequence: CDR1 LGHNA, CDR2 YNFKEQ.

This clonotype was seen a single time. V and J are TRBV5-5 and TRBJ2-5; weak D call: TRBD1 (5 bases). Trimming stripped 4 bases from V and 3 bases from J, with 16 bases between. CDR1 is SGHKS, CDR2 YYEKEE, per germline (reference sequence). The CDR3 loop spans 15 amino acids. CDR3: CASSKQTARKETQYF. In DNA form, the CDR3 reads TGTGCCAGCAGCAAACAGACAGCGCGAAAAGAGACCCAGTACTTC.

This clonotype occurred many times. V is TRBV19 and J is TRBJ1-2, with D maybe TRBD1 (6 bases). The V gene lost 2 bases and the J gene lost 2 bases, with 12 bases spanning the gap. The germline gives CDR1 LNHDA, CDR2 SQIVND (reference sequence). The CDR3 totals 15 residues. CDR3 sequence: CASSIKGGTNYGYTF. CDR3 coding DNA: TGTGCCAGTAGTATAAAGGGGGGGACGAACTATGGCTACACCTTC.

This clonotype was seen at least ten times. The CDR3 loop is CASSFSGNYEQYF. CDR3 nucleotides: TGTGCCAGCAGCTTCTCCGGCAACTACGAGCAGTACTTC. This chain uses TRBV7-2 with TRBJ2-7; unclear D gene. The CDR3 has 13 amino acids. The V end was cut by 3 bases, the J end by 3 bases, with 9 bases between. Germline V gene sequence: CDR1 SGHTA, CDR2 FQGNSA. Full variable domain (outside the CDR3, taken from reference TRBV7-2 and TRBJ2-7): GAGVSQSPSNKVTEKGKDVELRCDPISGHTALYWYRQSLGQGLEFLIYFQGNSAPDKSGLPSDRFSAERTGGSVSTLTIQRTQQEDSAVYLCASSFSGNYEQYFGPGTRLTVT.